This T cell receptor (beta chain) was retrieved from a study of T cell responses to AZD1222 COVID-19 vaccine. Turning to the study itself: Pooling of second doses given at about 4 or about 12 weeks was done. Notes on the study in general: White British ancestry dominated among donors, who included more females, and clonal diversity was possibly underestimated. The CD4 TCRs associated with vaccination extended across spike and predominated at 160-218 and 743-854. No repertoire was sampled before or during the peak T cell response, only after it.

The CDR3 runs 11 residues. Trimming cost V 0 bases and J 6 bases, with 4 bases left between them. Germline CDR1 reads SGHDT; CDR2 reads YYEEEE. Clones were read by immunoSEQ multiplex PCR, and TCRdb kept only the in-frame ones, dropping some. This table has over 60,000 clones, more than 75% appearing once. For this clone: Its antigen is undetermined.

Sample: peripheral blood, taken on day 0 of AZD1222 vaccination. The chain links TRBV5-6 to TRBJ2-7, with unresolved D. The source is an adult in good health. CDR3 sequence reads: CASSLASEQYF. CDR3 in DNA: TGTGCCAGCAGCTTGGCGAGCGAGCAGTACTTC.